These 20 T cell receptor beta chains originate from one sample sequenced in a study of shared clonotypes between healthy human individuals. Libraries were prepared by immunoSEQ multiplex PCR; TCRdb keeps only in-frame clonotypes and omits some of them. The sample consists of 300,000 to 400,000 clones, under 80% of them appearing once. Input material: memory CD4+ T cells sorted from blood. Noted subset: CD45RA-negative fraction. The receptors come from a man younger than 45 in good health.

The rearrangement uses TRBV5-1 and TRBJ2-5; D perhaps matches TRBD1 (6 bases). The CDR3 consists of 14 residues. The germline V gene has CDR1 SGHRS and CDR2 YFSETQ. V lost 4 bases and J 1 base, leaving 11 bases between the germline ends. In DNA form, the CDR3 reads TGCGCCAGCAGCGAGGAACAGGGCCAAGAGACCCAGTACTTC. Translated: CASSEEQGQETQYF.

The rearrangement links TRBV5-1 to TRBJ2-1; 12 nucleotides align to TRBD2. CDR1 is SGHRS and CDR2 is YFSETQ in the germline V gene. The CDR3 length is 17 residues. Trimming at V came to 4 bases and at J to 4 bases, leaving 9 bases not matched to a gene. The CDR3: CASSGGRTSGRYNEQFF. The DNA of the CDR3 is TGCGCCAGCAGCGGAGGACGTACTAGCGGGAGGTACAATGAGCAGTTCTTC.

This clone was counted only a few times. This chain connects TRBV18 to TRBJ1-2; D not certain. The V end was cut by 3 bases, the J end by 5 bases, with 16 bases between. This CDR3 is built from 15 residues. CDR1 is KGHSH and CDR2 is LQKENI in the germline V gene. Here the CDR3 DNA reads TGTGCCAGCTCACCTACCGACCATGGGTTATATGGCTACACCTTC. It specifies CASSPTDHGLYGYTF. Drawing the rest from reference TRBV18 and TRBJ1-2, the complete variable domain is NAGVMQNPRHLVRRRGQEARLRCSPMKGHSHVYWYRQLPEEGLKFMVYLQKENIIDESGMPKERFSAEFPKEGPSILRIQQVVRGDSAAYFCASSPTDHGLYGYTFGSGTRLTVV.

The chain couples TRBV28 to TRBJ2-1; possibly TRBD2 for D (6 bases). Per the germline V gene, CDR1 is MDHEN and CDR2 is SYDVKM. The length of the CDR3 is 14 residues. V lost 6 bases and J 3 bases, leaving 12 bases between the germline ends. The CDR3 loop is CASRNGGNYNEQFF. In DNA form, the CDR3 reads TGTGCCAGCAGGAACGGCGGGAACTACAATGAGCAGTTCTTC.

There are many counts of this clone. This sequence joins TRBV30 and TRBJ1-3; D is unclear. Germline CDR1 GTSNPN, CDR2 SVGIG (reference sequence). V lost 4 bases to trimming and J lost 5 bases, with 12 bases between them. The length of the CDR3 is 13 residues. The CDR3 region has the DNA TGTGCCTGGACCCTCGGGTTTCGAAACACCATATATTTT. It yields the protein CAWTLGFRNTIYF.

The V gene is TRBV7-9, the J gene TRBJ2-4; 7 bases agree with TRBD2. The CDR3 consists of 15 residues. The germline gives CDR1 SEHNR, CDR2 FQNEAQ (reference sequence). V lost 6 bases to trimming and J lost 2 bases; unmatched junction nucleotides: 7. The CDR3 DNA sequence: TGTGCCAGCAGTCGGACTAGTGGGACCAAAAACATTCAGTACTTC. Amino acids: CASSRTSGTKNIQYF.

This sequence joins TRBV7-8 and TRBJ2-2, with D tentatively TRBD1 (5 bases). The CDR3 is 16 residues long. Germline CDR1 and CDR2: SGHVS and FQNEAQ. V was pared by 4 bases and J by 0 bases, with 12 bases between. CDR3: CASSSGWGANTGELFF. In DNA, the CDR3 is TGTGCCAGCAGCTCAGGATGGGGCGCGAACACCGGGGAGCTGTTTTTT.

This clone was recorded many times. The CDR3 reads CASSHGQGGETQYF. In nucleotides, the CDR3 is TGCGCCAGCAGCCACGGACAGGGGGGAGAGACCCAGTACTTC. The chain is built from TRBV5-1 and TRBJ2-5, with 10 bases matching TRBD1. This CDR3 contains 14 residues. CDR1 is SGHRS and CDR2 is YFSETQ in the germline V gene. The J segment lost 4 bases and the V segment lost 4 bases, leaving 4 bases of the junction unmatched.

The gene calls are TRBV7-2 and TRBJ2-7; D gene uncertain. From germline, CDR1 is SGHTA and CDR2 FQGNSA. The CDR3 runs 12 residues. The V gene lost 5 bases and the J gene lost 6 bases, with 11 bases spanning the gap. DNA of the CDR3: TGTGCCAGCAGCCTCGGGTTAGGCGAGCAGTACTTC. Translation: CASSLGLGEQYF.

This chain uses TRBV7-9 with TRBJ1-2; no clear D gene. The CDR3 sequence is 12 residues long. Germline V gene sequence: CDR1 SEHNR, CDR2 FQNEAQ (reference sequence). Trimming left V 3 bases short and J 8 bases short, with 10 bases between. The chain's CDR3 is CASSLPRVGYTF. CDR3 in DNA: TGTGCCAGCAGCTTGCCCCGGGTAGGCTACACCTTC.

The rearrangement links TRBV28 to TRBJ2-7, with unresolved D. Germline assignment: CDR1 MDHEN and CDR2 SYDVKM. V was clipped by 2 bases and J by 1 base, with 12 bases between them. The CDR3 runs 15 residues. This chain's CDR3 is CASSLPLGSSYEQYF. The CDR3 nucleotides read TGTGCCAGCAGTTTACCCCTAGGCTCTTCCTACGAGCAGTACTTC.

The genes are TRBV2 and TRBJ2-1; tentative D call: TRBD2 (6 bases). Germline V gene data show CDR1 as SNHLY and CDR2 as FYNNEI. This CDR3 contains 15 residues. V lost 7 bases, J lost 2 bases, and 15 bases lay in between. The CDR3 loop is CASNSQRGTYNEQFF. The CDR3 nucleotides are TGTGCCAGCAATTCCCAACGGGGGACCTACAATGAGCAGTTCTTC.

The gene calls are TRBV7-8 and TRBJ2-7; unclear D gene. This CDR3 is built from 16 residues. Germline V gene data show CDR1 as SGHVS and CDR2 as FQNEAQ. Trimming took off 5 bases at V and 0 bases at J, with 17 bases between the two ends. The CDR3 nucleotides are TGTGCCAGCAGCGCCCCCCTCAGGCTGAGCTCCTACGAGCAGTACTTC. Protein: CASSAPLRLSSYEQYF.

The rearrangement uses TRBV30 and TRBJ2-3; TRBD2 aligns across 16 bases. This CDR3 comprises 17 residues. The germline V gene has CDR1 GTSNPN and CDR2 SVGIG (reference sequence). V was pared by 4 bases and J by 2 bases, with 6 bases of the junction left unmatched. DNA for the CDR3: TGTGCCTGGATCCCGGGACTAGCGGGAGGGACCACAGATACGCAGTATTTT. Amino acids: CAWIPGLAGGTTDTQYF. The entire variable domain, with the rest obtained from reference TRBV30 and TRBJ2-3, is as follows: SQTIHQWPATLVQPVGSPLSLECTVEGTSNPNLYWYRQAAGRGLQLLFYSVGIGQISSEVPQNLSASRPQDRQFILSSKKLLLSDSGFYLCAWIPGLAGGTTDTQYFGPGTRLTVL.

V and J are TRBV11-2 and TRBJ2-1, with 7 bases that match TRBD2. Losses at the gene ends were 7 bases for V and 10 bases for J; bases not matched to a gene: 16. CDR3 length: 15 residues. Germline lookup yields CDR1 SGHAT and CDR2 FQNNGV. The CDR3 loop is CASIHSAGVVKEQFF. Here the CDR3 DNA reads TGTGCCAGCATCCATTCTGCGGGGGTTGTAAAGGAGCAGTTCTTC.

The chain is built from TRBV29-1 and TRBJ2-7; a weak D match, TRBD2 (6 bases). Trimming shortened V by 5 bases and J by 2 bases, and 13 bases separated the two germline ends. This CDR3 is 13 amino acids long. Germline lookup yields CDR1 SQVTM and CDR2 ANQGSEA. The chain's CDR3 is CSVRAGPTYEQYF. Written as DNA, the CDR3 is TGCAGCGTTAGAGCGGGTCCTACCTACGAGCAGTACTTC.

This sequence joins TRBV2 and TRBJ1-1; tentative D call: TRBD1 (5 bases). The germline V gene encodes CDR1 SNHLY and CDR2 FYNNEI. Trimming cost V 5 bases and J 3 bases, with 16 bases left between them. The CDR3 contains 15 residues. This CDR3 is CASSTREWGDTEAFF. Written as DNA, the CDR3 is TGTGCCAGCAGTACCAGGGAGTGGGGAGACACTGAAGCTTTCTTT.

CDR3 amino acids: CASSLGEGYSNQPQHF. The CDR3 DNA reads as TGTGCCAGCAGCTTGGGGGAGGGATATAGCAATCAGCCCCAGCATTTT. This chain connects TRBV7-9 to TRBJ1-5, with D perhaps TRBD1 (5 bases). CDR3 length: 16 residues. CDR1 and CDR2 from the germline V gene are SEHNR and FQNEAQ (reference sequence). V was clipped by 3 bases and J by 0 bases, with 12 bases between them.

V gene TRBV5-6 combines with J gene TRBJ2-7; TRBD1 matches at 7 bases. The CDR3 loop spans 14 amino acids. Germline assignment: CDR1 SGHDT and CDR2 YYEEEE. Trimming cost V 3 bases and J 1 base; bases outside gene matches: 4. The CDR3 is CASSSQGISYEQYF. For the CDR3, the DNA is TGTGCCAGCAGCTCACAGGGGATTTCCTACGAGCAGTACTTC.

The chain has TRBV5-4 and TRBJ2-7; perhaps TRBD1 as D (6 bases). This CDR3 is built from 13 residues. The V end was cut by 1 base, the J end by 5 bases, with 10 bases between. Germline-derived CDR1 and CDR2 are SGHNT and YYREEE (reference sequence). The CDR3: CASSLTGPDEQYF. The CDR3 DNA follows: TGTGCCAGCAGCTTGACAGGGCCCGACGAGCAGTACTTC.